The entry below gives a single T cell receptor (beta chain) sequence along with its context. With a J-beta primer mix and a sample-barcoded 5' primer, a second PCR ran about 7 to 12 cycles. The template-switch adaptor, which had 12 random nucleotides, put a tag on each cDNA molecule. In TCRdb, the 5' RACE reads were re-called with MiXCR into one record per CDR3 protein. The table shows hundreds of thousands of distinct CDR3 sequences, with under 55% occurring only once. This entry is derived from a study of blood T cells in healthy people across ages. The source of this sequence is a man older than 75 in good health. Sequencing was carried out using blood.

This CDR3 reads CASSFPDGGQEELFF. For the CDR3, the DNA is TGTGCCAGCAGCTTTCCGGATGGGGGGCAGGAGGAGCTGTTTTTT. This chain links TRBV7-8 with TRBJ2-2; TRBD1 or TRBD2 may be the D gene (6 bases each). Germline-derived CDR1 and CDR2 are SGHVS and FQNEAQ. V was trimmed by 3 bases and J by 10 bases, leaving 18 bases between them. The CDR3 totals 15 residues. Together with reference TRBV7-8 and TRBJ2-2, the CDR3 gives the full variable domain: GAGVSQSPRYKVAKRGQDVALRCDPISGHVSLFWYQQALGQGPEFLTYFQNEAQLDKSGLPSDRFFAERPEGSVSTLKIQRTQQEDSAVYLCASSFPDGGQEELFFGEGSRLTVL.